This T cell receptor (beta chain) originates from a study of shared clonotypes between healthy human individuals. Germline CDR1 reads DFQATT; CDR2 reads SNEGSKA (reference sequence). The CDR3 spans 11 residues. V lost 6 bases to trimming and J lost 4 bases, with 9 bases between them. Profiling relied on immunoSEQ multiplex PCR, and the TCRdb table lists in-frame clones only, not all of them. This sample has roughly 1,500,000 clones, with approximately 98% found just once. The J gene is TRBJ2-5, the V gene TRBV20-1; D remains unclear. The receptor's source is a man in his thirties or forties in good health. The sequencing sample was made of naive CD4+ T cells sorted from blood. Subset in this sample: CD45RA+ positively selected. For the CDR3, the DNA is TGCAGTGCGCTAGGCAGAGAGACCCAGTACTTC. Amino acid sequence: CSALGRETQYF.